The present T cell receptor (beta chain) was sequenced within a study of T cells in Graves' hyperthyroidism and ophthalmopathy. General study findings and limits: The model anticipated ophthalmopathy a median about 6.5 months pre-onset. Blood held most thyroid clonotypes expanded above 0.001 frequency.

For this clonotype: Its cognate antigen is unknown.

What was amplified from RNA transcripts were TCR beta CDR3 regions. HTBI primers drove first-round RT-PCR of the TCR CDR3. TCRdb passed the multiplex PCR reads through MiXCR, listing each CDR3 protein once. The sample consists of 400,000 to 550,000 distinct CDR3 sequences, 24% of them appearing once. The CDR3 covers 13 residues. V gave up 4 bases and J gave up 4 bases, with 10 bases separating them. Germline-derived CDR1 and CDR2 are ENHRY and SYGVKD. On the basis of clinical symptoms, serum thyroxine and TRAb, thyroid ultrasound and orbital computed tomography, diagnoses were made. V gene TRBV10-3 combines with J gene TRBJ1-2, with TRBD1 as a possible D gene (6 bases). The sequence was collected from a woman in her 30s with Graves' ophthalmopathy. Material: blood. CDR3 DNA: TGTGCCATCAGTGCTGGACAGTTCTATGGCTACACCTTC. Translating it yields CAISAGQFYGYTF.